This passage covers 22 T cell receptor beta chains from one sample sequenced in a study of metastatic and nonmetastatic thyroid tumors. Nobody among the patients had been given any treatment before thyroid surgery. TCRdb re-analyzed the PCR reads through MiXCR. The sample lists about 85,000 clones, around 9.2% seen once, with 8.8% in the top ten. The sample taken for sequencing was blood. The source of these receptors is a female donor with papillary thyroid cancer or a benign thyroid nodule (not recorded which). Some clones in this sample may be carry-over from other donors' samples.

The chain has TRBV7-2 and TRBJ2-5; no definite D call. V dropped 5 bases and J dropped 2 bases, with 9 bases sitting between them. Germline V CDR1 and CDR2: SGHTA, FQGNSA. This CDR3 has 13 amino acids. The CDR3 bases are TGTGCCAGCAGCATGGTCGGACAAGAGACCCAGTACTTC. Translation: CASSMVGQETQYF.

The sample holds a few counts of this clone. A read error is possible here, since a much larger clone lies one base away. The V gene is TRBV6-7, the J gene TRBJ2-7, with 8 positions matching TRBD1. TRBV6-7 is treated as an ORF (open reading frame) with a function not yet certain. The CDR3 is made up of 15 amino acids. Losses at the gene ends were 1 base for V and 6 bases for J; bases not matched to a gene: 8. CDR3 sequence (DNA): TGTGCCAGCAGTTACTACCGGGACAGGAAGGCCGAGCAGTACTTC. Amino acid sequence: CASSYYRDRKAEQYF.

This clone was observed a handful of times. Being one base from a much bigger clone, this may be a read error. A read error is likely, as this CDR3 ends without the conserved phenylalanine or tryptophan. This chain links TRBV2 with TRBJ2-1; the D gene could be TRBD1 or TRBD2 (6 bases each). Looked up from germline, CDR1 is SNHLY and CDR2 is FYNNEI. Deletions cut 7 bases from V and 4 bases from J, with 14 bases between. The CDR3 totals 14 residues. The DNA of the CDR3 is TGTGCCAGCAAGCCGGGGGCCGTGTACAATGAGCAGTTCCTC. This codes for CASKPGAVYNEQFL.

This clone appeared many times. The V call is TRBV7-3, the J call TRBJ2-3, with D possibly being TRBD1 (5 bases). CDR3 length equals 12 residues. Germline-derived CDR1 and CDR2 are SGHTA and FQGTGA. V lost 5 bases and J lost 5, with 8 bases in between. CDR3 nucleotides: TGTGCCAGCAGCCCAACAGGAGATACGCAGTATTTT. It specifies CASSPTGDTQYF.

This clone was seen a handful of times. A much larger clone is a single base away; this may be a read error. The same CDR3 also results from other DNA sequences found in this sample. This sequence joins TRBV7-3 and TRBJ2-2; D remains ambiguous. CDR3 length equals 14 residues. Trimming stripped 3 bases from V and 5 bases from J, with 10 bases between. Looked up from germline, CDR1 is SGHTA and CDR2 is FQGTGA. The CDR3 loop reads CASSLDPQTGELFF. CDR3 DNA: TGTGCCAGCAGCTTGGACCCTCAGACCGGGGAGCTGTTTTTT. The full variable domain, completed using reference TRBV7-3 and TRBJ2-2, is GAGVSQTPSNKVTEKGKYVELRCDPISGHTALYWYRQSLGQGPEFLIYFQGTGAADDSGLPNDRFFAVRPEGSVSTLKIQRTERGDSAVYLCASSLDPQTGELFFGEGSRLTVL.

This clone was recorded many times. The CDR3 region is CARGGDRGGGNTIYF. The CDR3 nucleotides are TGTGCCAGGGGTGGGGACAGGGGAGGAGGAAACACCATATATTTT. This chain joins TRBV6-1 and TRBJ1-3, with 10 bases matching TRBD1. V shed 9 bases and J 4 bases; nucleotides not matched to a gene: 9. The CDR3 is 15 residues long. The V gene's germline CDR1 is MNHNS and CDR2 SASEGT.

This clone was seen many times. The gene calls are TRBV6-1 and TRBJ2-3; D might be TRBD1 or TRBD2, each matching 6 bases. Trimming removed 8 bases at V and 5 bases at J, with 20 bases between. Germline lookup yields CDR1 MNHNS and CDR2 SASEGT. The CDR3 length is 15 residues. The CDR3 region is CASPISSGGVDTQYF. In DNA, the CDR3 is TGTGCCAGCCCCATATCCTCCGGGGGCGTAGATACGCAGTATTTT.

This clone was counted many times. The V call is TRBV18, the J call TRBJ1-3; perhaps TRBD1 as D (6 bases). Germline V CDR1 and CDR2: KGHSH, LQKENI. The V end lost 2 bases, the J end lost 1 base, and 12 bases lay between the germline ends. The CDR3 totals 16 residues. The DNA of the CDR3 is TGTGCCAGCTCACCAGAACACAGGGATTCTGGAAACACCATATATTTT. It codes for CASSPEHRDSGNTIYF. The complete variable domain, with remaining parts taken from reference TRBV18 and TRBJ1-3, reads NAGVMQNPRHLVRRRGQEARLRCSPMKGHSHVYWYRQLPEEGLKFMVYLQKENIIDESGMPKERFSAEFPKEGPSILRIQQVVRGDSAAYFCASSPEHRDSGNTIYFGEGSWLTVV.

This clone was seen at least ten times. The V gene is TRBV7-9, the J gene TRBJ1-1; possible D gene TRBD1, 5 bases. CDR1 is SEHNR and CDR2 is FQNEAQ in the germline V gene (reference sequence). V lost 1 base, J lost 1 base, and 10 bases lay in between. This CDR3 contains 15 residues. CDR3 DNA: TGTGCCAGCAGCTTAGTTGCAGGGCGGAACACTGAAGCTTTCTTT. Translated, it gives CASSLVAGRNTEAFF.

This clone was recorded at least ten times. V is TRBV2 and J is TRBJ2-1; 13 positions agree with TRBD2. The V gene end was trimmed by 7 bases and the J gene end by 7 bases; junction bases not matched to a gene: 4. The germline gives CDR1 SNHLY, CDR2 FYNNEI. There are 14 residues in the CDR3. Written as DNA, the CDR3 is TGTGCCAGCACCGGGACTAGCGGGGTAAATGAGCAGTTCTTC. It is translated as CASTGTSGVNEQFF.

This clone was recorded many times. A much larger clonotype is one base distant, so this may be a read error. J is TRBJ1-1 and V is TRBV12-3 or TRBV12-4; no definite D call. The CDR3 is made up of 13 amino acids. V lost 3 bases and J 4 bases, leaving 9 bases between the germline ends. Here the CDR3 reads CASSLSQSTEAFF. CDR3 DNA sequence: TGTGCCAGCAGTTTGTCTCAGAGCACTGAAGCTTTCTTT.

This clone has a handful of counts. The V gene is TRBV6-1, the J gene TRBJ2-2; TRBD1 might be the D (6 bases). V was cut by 10 bases and J by 2 bases, with 20 bases left in between. CDR1 is MNHNS, CDR2 SASEGT, per germline. The CDR3 loop spans 16 amino acids. The CDR3 sequence is CANSPRGHTNTGELFF. DNA for the CDR3: TGTGCCAACTCACCCAGGGGTCATACAAACACCGGGGAGCTGTTTTTT.

V gene TRBV5-6 combines with J gene TRBJ1-2; D perhaps matches TRBD1 (6 bases). V was clipped by 3 bases and J by 4 bases, with 16 bases between them. CDR1 SGHDT and CDR2 YYEEEE come from the germline V gene. This CDR3 spans 15 amino acids. The CDR3 here is CASSSTRQASYGYTF. The CDR3, as DNA: TGTGCCAGCAGCTCGACCCGACAGGCCAGCTATGGCTACACCTTC.

There are many counts of this clone. V and J are TRBV9 and TRBJ1-5; 7 bases match TRBD1. Germline-derived CDR1 and CDR2 are SGDLS and YYNGEE. The CDR3 sequence is 14 residues long. Losses at the gene ends were 3 bases for V and 7 bases for J; bases not matched to a gene: 7. Here the CDR3 reads CASSGDSSGQPQHF. CDR3 in DNA: TGTGCCAGCAGCGGGGACAGCTCGGGCCAGCCCCAGCATTTT.

This clone was observed many times. The sample contains more than one DNA sequence encoding this CDR3. In nucleotides, the CDR3 is TGTGCCAGCAGCGGAGTCCCCCAGGTCGGCGGGGACTATGGCTACACCTTC. Its protein is CASSGVPQVGGDYGYTF. This chain joins TRBV9 and TRBJ1-2; D uncertain. Germline assignment: CDR1 SGDLS and CDR2 YYNGEE. This CDR3 is built from 17 residues. The V end lost 3 bases, the J end lost 3 bases, and 21 bases lay between the germline ends.

This clone showed up many times. The V gene is TRBV7-2, the J gene TRBJ1-2; D perhaps matches TRBD1 (6 bases). The CDR3 extends over 14 amino acids. CDR1 is SGHTA, CDR2 FQGNSA, per germline. V lost 4 bases, J lost 2 bases, and 11 bases lay in between. DNA of the CDR3: TGTGCCAGCAGCTCCAGGGGTAGCAACTATGGCTACACCTTC. Protein sequence: CASSSRGSNYGYTF.

Many counts were recorded for this clone. This rearrangement joins TRBV28 to TRBJ2-5, with 12 nucleotides matching TRBD2. The J segment lost 5 bases and the V segment lost 6 bases, leaving 7 bases of the junction unmatched. This CDR3 has 15 amino acids. Looked up from germline, CDR1 is MDHEN and CDR2 is SYDVKM. The CDR3 spells CASSPSGGVTETQYF. CDR3 sequence (DNA): TGTGCCAGCAGCCCTAGCGGGGGGGTTACGGAGACCCAGTACTTC.

At least ten counts were recorded for this clone. Written as DNA, the CDR3 is TGTGCCACCAGCAGAGATAGGGGGGGGCGCGGAAATCAGCCCCAGCATTTT. Protein product: CATSRDRGGRGNQPQHF. V gene TRBV15 combines with J gene TRBJ1-5; possibly TRBD1 for D (6 bases). Per the germline V gene, CDR1 is LNHNV and CDR2 is YYDKDF (reference sequence). The length of the CDR3 is 17 residues. Trimming removed 0 bases from V and 4 bases from J, with 16 bases in between.

This clone was seen repeatedly, ten times or more. This rearrangement joins TRBV19 to TRBJ1-5; D is undetermined. The CDR3 is 15 residues long. Germline-derived CDR1 and CDR2 are LNHDA and SQIVND (reference sequence). Trimming took off 7 bases at V and 6 bases at J, with 19 bases between the two ends. The CDR3 DNA reads TGTGCCAGTACTCCCCCCGGGGTCTTGGGTCAGCCCCAGCATTTT. Protein product: CASTPPGVLGQPQHF.

This clone appeared many times. In DNA form, the CDR3 reads TGTGCCAGCTCACCAAGTGGTGCTTCGGAGACCCAGTACTTC. Its translation: CASSPSGASETQYF. The chain links TRBV18 to TRBJ2-5; D is unclear. CDR1 and CDR2 (germline): KGHSH, LQKENI. CDR3 length: 14 residues. V was trimmed by 2 bases and J by 5 bases, leaving 12 bases between them.

This clone was counted a few times. The V and J genes are TRBV6-1 and TRBJ1-1, with D possibly matching TRBD1 (5 bases). Germline V gene data show CDR1 as MNHNS and CDR2 as SASEGT. V was clipped by 11 bases and J by 12 bases, with 10 bases between them. There are 8 residues in the CDR3. The CDR3 spells CAAGLSFF. The DNA for the CDR3 is TGTGCCGCAGGGCTCTCTTTCTTT.

This clone occurred many times. The chain carries TRBV18 and TRBJ2-5, with TRBD1 matching over 7 bases. V shed 0 bases, J shed 7 bases, and the junction held 11 bases outside the gene matches. This CDR3 region has 16 residues. Germline V gene data show CDR1 as KGHSH and CDR2 as LQKENI. CDR3 sequence: CASSPPVVTGEGTQYF. The CDR3 DNA reads TGTGCCAGCTCACCACCGGTGGTAACAGGGGAAGGGACCCAGTACTTC.